This record looks at one TCR beta chain sequence and its context. The data are from a study of shared clonotypes between healthy human individuals. The CDR3 length is 14 residues. Germline V CDR1 and CDR2: MNHNS, SASEGT. V lost 8 bases and J 1 base, leaving 12 bases between the germline ends. Some clones are missing from TCRdb's copy, which holds only in-frame ones; the method was immunoSEQ multiplex PCR. The sample comprises over 2 million clones, roughly 90% of which are singletons, and approximately 0.41% rests with the top ten. Sequencing was done on a sample of naive CD4+ T cells from PBMCs. Subset in this sample: CD45RA+ positively selected. The rearrangement joins TRBV6-1 to TRBJ1-3; the D is unclear. This clonotype was sampled from a man between 18 and 35 years old in good health. Some clones in this sample may be carry-over from other donors' samples. In nucleotides, the CDR3 is TGTGCCAGCGATAGGACTTCTTCTGGAAACACCATATATTTT. It is translated as CASDRTSSGNTIYF.